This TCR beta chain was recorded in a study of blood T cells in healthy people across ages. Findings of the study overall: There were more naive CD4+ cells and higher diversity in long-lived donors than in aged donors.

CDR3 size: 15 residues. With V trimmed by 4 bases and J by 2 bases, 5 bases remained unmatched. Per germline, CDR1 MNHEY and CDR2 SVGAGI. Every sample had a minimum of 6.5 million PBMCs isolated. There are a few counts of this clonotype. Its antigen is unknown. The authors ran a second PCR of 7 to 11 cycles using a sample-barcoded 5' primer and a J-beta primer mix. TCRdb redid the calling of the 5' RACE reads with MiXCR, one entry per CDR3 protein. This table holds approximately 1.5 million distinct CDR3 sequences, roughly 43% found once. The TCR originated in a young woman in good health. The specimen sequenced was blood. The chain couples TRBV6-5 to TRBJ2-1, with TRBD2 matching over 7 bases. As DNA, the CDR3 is TGTGCCAGCAGTTTGCGGGAGTTACCCTACAATGAGCAGTTCTTC. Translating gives CASSLRELPYNEQFF.